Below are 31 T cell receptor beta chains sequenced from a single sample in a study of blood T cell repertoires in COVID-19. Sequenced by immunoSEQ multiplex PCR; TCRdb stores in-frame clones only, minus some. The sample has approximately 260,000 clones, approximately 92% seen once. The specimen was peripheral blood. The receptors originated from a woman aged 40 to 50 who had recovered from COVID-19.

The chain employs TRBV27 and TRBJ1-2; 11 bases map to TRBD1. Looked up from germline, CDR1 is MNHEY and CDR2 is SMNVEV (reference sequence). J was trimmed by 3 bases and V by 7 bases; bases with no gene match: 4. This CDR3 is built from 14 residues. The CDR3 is CASTRTGGHYGYTF. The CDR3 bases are TGTGCCAGCACTCGGACAGGGGGCCACTATGGCTACACCTTC.

The CDR3 nucleotides are TGCGCCAGCAGCTTGGCCCCGGGGGGGATCTACGAGCAGTACTTC. Its protein is CASSLAPGGIYEQYF. This sequence joins TRBV5-1 and TRBJ2-7; TRBD2 matches at 8 bases. The CDR3 contains 15 residues. V lost 0 bases to trimming and J lost 3 bases; unmatched junction nucleotides: 5. Germline CDR1 reads SGHRS; CDR2 reads YFSETQ.

The CDR3 here is CASSTRLAGGSYEQYF. In DNA form, the CDR3 reads TGTGCCAGCAGCACCCGACTAGCGGGGGGATCCTACGAGCAGTACTTC. V gene TRBV21-1 combines with J gene TRBJ2-7; the DNA was not compared with TRBD2, the D call given in the table. TRBV21-1 is a pseudogene locus. This CDR3 has 16 residues.

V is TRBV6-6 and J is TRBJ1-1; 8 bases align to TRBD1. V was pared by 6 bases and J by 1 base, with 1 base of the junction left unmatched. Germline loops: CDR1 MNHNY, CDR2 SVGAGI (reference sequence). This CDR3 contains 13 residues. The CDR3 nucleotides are TGTGCCAGCAGGGACAGGGCGAACACTGAAGCTTTCTTT. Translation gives CASRDRANTEAFF.

CDR3 in DNA: TGTGCGGGAGACAGGGTCCCCGGGGAGCTGTTTTTT. This codes for CAGDRVPGELFF. The chain uses TRBV2 and TRBJ2-2, with 7 bases matching TRBD1. This CDR3 is 12 amino acids long. CDR1 and CDR2 from the germline V gene are SNHLY and FYNNEI.

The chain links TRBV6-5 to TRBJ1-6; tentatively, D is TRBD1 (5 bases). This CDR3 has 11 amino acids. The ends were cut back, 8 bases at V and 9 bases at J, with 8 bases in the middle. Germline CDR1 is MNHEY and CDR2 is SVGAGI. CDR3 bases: TGTGCCAGCGGGAGGGGTTCACCCCTCCACTTT. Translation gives CASGRGSPLHF.

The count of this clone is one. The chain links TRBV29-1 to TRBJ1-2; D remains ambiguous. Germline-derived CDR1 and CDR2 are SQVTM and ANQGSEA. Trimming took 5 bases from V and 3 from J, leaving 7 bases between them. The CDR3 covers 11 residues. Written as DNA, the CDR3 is TGCAGCGTTTCTCGAGACTATGGCTACACCTTC. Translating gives CSVSRDYGYTF.

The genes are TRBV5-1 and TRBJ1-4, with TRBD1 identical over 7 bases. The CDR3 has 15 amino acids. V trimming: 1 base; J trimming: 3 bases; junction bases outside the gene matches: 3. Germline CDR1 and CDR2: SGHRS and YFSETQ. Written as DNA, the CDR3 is TGCGCCAGCAGCTTGAGGGGGACAGCTAATGAAAAACTGTTTTTT. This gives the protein CASSLRGTANEKLFF.

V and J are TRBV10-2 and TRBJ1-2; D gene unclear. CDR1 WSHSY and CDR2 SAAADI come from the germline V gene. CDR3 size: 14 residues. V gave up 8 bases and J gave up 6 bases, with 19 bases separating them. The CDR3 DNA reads TGCGCCAGCTCCTCCTCTGCGACCAGGAATGGCTACACCTTC. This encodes CASSSSATRNGYTF.

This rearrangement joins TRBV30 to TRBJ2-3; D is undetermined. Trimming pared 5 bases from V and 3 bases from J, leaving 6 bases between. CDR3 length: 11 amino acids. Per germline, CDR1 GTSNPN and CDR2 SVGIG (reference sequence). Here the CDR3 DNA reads TGTGCCTGGGGTCCAACAGATACGCAGTATTTT. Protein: CAWGPTDTQYF.

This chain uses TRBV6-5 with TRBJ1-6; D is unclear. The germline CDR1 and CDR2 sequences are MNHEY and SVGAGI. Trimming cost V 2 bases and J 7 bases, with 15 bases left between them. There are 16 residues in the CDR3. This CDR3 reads CASSYPERGPNSPLHF. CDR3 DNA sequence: TGTGCCAGCAGTTACCCCGAGCGAGGGCCGAATTCACCCCTCCACTTT.

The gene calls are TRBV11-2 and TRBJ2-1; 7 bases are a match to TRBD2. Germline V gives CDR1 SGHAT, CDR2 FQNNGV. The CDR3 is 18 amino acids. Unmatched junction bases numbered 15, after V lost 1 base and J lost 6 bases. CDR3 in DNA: TGTGCCAGCAGCTTAGGGGGAGGGAGTCGTTACGGGACCAATGAGCAGTTCTTC. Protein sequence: CASSLGGGSRYGTNEQFF.

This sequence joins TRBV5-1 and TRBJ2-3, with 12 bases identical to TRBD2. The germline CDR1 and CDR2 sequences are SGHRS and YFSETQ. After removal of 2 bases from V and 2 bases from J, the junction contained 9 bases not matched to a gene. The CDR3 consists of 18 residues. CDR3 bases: TGCGCCAGCAGCTTAGGACTAGCGGGGACCTTTGACACAGATACGCAGTATTTT. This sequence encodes CASSLGLAGTFDTDTQYF.

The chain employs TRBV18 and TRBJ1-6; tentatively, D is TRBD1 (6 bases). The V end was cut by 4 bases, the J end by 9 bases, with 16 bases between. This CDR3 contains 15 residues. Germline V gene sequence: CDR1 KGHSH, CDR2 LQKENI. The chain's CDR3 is CASSRSQGLGSPLHF. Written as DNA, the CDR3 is TGTGCCAGCTCACGGTCACAGGGATTGGGTTCACCCCTCCACTTT.

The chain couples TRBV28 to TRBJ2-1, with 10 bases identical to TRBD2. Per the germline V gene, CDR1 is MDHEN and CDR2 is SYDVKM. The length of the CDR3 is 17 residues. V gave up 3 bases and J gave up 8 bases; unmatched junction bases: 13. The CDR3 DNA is TGTGCCAGCAGTTTCGCGAAGGGACTAGCGAGTAGGGATGAGCAGTTCTTC. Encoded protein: CASSFAKGLASRDEQFF.

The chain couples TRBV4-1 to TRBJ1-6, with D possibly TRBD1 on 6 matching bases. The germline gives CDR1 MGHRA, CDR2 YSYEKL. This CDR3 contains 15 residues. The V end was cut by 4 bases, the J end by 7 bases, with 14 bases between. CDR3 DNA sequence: TGCGCCAGCAGCCCAAACGGGACACCAAATTCACCCCTCCACTTT. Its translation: CASSPNGTPNSPLHF.

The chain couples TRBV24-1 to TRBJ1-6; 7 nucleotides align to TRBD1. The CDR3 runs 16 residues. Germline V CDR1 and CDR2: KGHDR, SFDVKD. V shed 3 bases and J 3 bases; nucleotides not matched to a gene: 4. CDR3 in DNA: TGTGCCACCAGTGATCCCGGGACAGTCTATAATTCACCCCTCCACTTT. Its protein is CATSDPGTVYNSPLHF.

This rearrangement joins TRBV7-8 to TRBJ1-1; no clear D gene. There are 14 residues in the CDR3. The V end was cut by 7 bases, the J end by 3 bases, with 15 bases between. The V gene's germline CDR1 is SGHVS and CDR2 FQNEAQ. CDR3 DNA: TGTGCCAGCAAGAGGGCGGTTGAACACACTGAAGCTTTCTTT. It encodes CASKRAVEHTEAFF. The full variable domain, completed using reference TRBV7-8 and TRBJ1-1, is GAGVSQSPRYKVAKRGQDVALRCDPISGHVSLFWYQQALGQGPEFLTYFQNEAQLDKSGLPSDRFFAERPEGSVSTLKIQRTQQEDSAVYLCASKRAVEHTEAFFGQGTRLTVV.

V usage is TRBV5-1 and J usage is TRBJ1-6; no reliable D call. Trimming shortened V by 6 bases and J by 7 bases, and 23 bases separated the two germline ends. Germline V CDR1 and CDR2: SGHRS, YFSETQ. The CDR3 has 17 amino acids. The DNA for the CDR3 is TGCGCCAGCAACCTCTTCCCCGACGGAGCAATCAATTCACCCCTCCACTTT. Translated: CASNLFPDGAINSPLHF.

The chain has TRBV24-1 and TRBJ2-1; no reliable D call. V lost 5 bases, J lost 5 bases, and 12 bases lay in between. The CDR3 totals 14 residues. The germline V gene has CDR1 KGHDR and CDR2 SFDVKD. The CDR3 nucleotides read TGTGCCACCAGTGTACCCGGCCGGGACAATGAGCAGTTCTTC. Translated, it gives CATSVPGRDNEQFF.

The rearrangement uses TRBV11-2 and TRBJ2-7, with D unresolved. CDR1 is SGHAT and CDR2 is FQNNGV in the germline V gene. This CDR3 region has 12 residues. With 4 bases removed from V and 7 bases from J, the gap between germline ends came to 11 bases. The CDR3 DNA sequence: TGTGCCAGCAGCTCGGTTTCCCTTGAGCAGTACTTC. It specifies CASSSVSLEQYF. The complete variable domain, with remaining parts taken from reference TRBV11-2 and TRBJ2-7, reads EAGVAQSPRYKIIEKRQSVAFWCNPISGHATLYWYQQILGQGPKLLIQFQNNGVVDDSQLPKDRFSAERLKGVDSTLKIQPAKLEDSAVYLCASSSVSLEQYFGPGTRLTVT.

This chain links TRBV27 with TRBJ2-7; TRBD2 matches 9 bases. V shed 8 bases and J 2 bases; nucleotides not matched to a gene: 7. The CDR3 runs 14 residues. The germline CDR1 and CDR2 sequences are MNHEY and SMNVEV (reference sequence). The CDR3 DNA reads TGTGCCAGCCAGACTAGCGGCCTAACCTACGAGCAGTACTTC. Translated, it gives CASQTSGLTYEQYF.

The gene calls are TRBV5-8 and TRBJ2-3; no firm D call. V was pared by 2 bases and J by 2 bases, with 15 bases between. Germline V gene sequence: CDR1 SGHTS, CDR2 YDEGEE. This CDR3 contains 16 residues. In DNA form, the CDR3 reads TGTGCCAGCAGCTTTTTTGTAGGAGCAGTCACAGATACGCAGTATTTT. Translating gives CASSFFVGAVTDTQYF. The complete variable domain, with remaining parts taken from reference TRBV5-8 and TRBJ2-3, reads EAGVTQSPTHLIKTRGQQATLRCSPISGHTSVYWYQQALGLGLQFLLWYDEGEERNRGNFPPRFSGRQFPNYSSELNVNALELEDSALYLCASSFFVGAVTDTQYFGPGTRLTVL.

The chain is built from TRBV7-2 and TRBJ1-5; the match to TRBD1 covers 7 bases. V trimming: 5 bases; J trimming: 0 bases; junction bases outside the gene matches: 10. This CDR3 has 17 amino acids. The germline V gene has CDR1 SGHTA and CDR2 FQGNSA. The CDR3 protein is CASSRSARGYSNQPQHF. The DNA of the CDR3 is TGTGCCAGCAGCCGGTCGGCCAGGGGGTATAGCAATCAGCCCCAGCATTTT.

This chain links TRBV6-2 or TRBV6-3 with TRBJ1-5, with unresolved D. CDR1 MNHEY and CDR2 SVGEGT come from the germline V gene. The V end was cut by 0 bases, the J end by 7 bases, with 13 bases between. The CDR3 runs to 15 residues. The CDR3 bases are TGTGCCAGCAGTTACTCGACGGGGAGGGTCCAGCCCCAGCATTTT. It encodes CASSYSTGRVQPQHF.

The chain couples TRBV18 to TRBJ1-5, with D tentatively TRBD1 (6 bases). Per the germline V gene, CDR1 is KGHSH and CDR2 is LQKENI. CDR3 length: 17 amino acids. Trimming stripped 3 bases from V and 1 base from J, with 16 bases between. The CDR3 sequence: CASSPNLIGQSNQPQHF. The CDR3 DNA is TGTGCCAGCTCACCGAACCTGATTGGACAGAGCAATCAGCCCCAGCATTTT.

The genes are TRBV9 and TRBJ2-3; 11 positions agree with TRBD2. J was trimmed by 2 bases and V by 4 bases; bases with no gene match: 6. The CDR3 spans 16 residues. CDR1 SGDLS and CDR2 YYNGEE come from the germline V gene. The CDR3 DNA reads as TGTGCCAGCAGCTCACGACTAGCGGGGTCCACAGATACGCAGTATTTT. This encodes CASSSRLAGSTDTQYF.

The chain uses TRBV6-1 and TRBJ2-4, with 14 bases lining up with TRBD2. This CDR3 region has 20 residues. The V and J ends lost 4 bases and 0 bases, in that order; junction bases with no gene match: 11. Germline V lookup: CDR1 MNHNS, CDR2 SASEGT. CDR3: CASSGPRLAGGLIAKNIQYF. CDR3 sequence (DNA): TGTGCCAGCAGTGGGCCGAGACTAGCGGGGGGGCTCATAGCCAAAAACATTCAGTACTTC.

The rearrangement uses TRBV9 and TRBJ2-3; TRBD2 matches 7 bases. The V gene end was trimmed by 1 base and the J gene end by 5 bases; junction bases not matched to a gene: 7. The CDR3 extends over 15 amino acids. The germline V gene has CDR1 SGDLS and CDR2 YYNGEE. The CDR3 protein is CASSVLAGDIDTQYF. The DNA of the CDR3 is TGTGCCAGCAGCGTACTGGCGGGAGACATAGATACGCAGTATTTT.

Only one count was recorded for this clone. The CDR3 DNA reads as TGTGCCAGTAGAATTACGGGGACTAGCGGTAACAATGAGCAGTTCTTC. Encoded protein: CASRITGTSGNNEQFF. This chain links TRBV19 with TRBJ2-1; 11 bases are a match to TRBD2. The CDR3 length is 16 residues. V shed 6 bases, J shed 5 bases, and the junction held 9 bases outside the gene matches. Per the germline V gene, CDR1 is LNHDA and CDR2 is SQIVND (reference sequence).

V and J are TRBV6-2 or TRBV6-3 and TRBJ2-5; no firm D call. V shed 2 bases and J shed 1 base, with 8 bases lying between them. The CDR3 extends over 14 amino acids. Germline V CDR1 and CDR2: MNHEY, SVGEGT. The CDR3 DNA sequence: TGTGCCAGCAGTTACGTCGGAGTCCAAGAGACCCAGTACTTC. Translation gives CASSYVGVQETQYF.